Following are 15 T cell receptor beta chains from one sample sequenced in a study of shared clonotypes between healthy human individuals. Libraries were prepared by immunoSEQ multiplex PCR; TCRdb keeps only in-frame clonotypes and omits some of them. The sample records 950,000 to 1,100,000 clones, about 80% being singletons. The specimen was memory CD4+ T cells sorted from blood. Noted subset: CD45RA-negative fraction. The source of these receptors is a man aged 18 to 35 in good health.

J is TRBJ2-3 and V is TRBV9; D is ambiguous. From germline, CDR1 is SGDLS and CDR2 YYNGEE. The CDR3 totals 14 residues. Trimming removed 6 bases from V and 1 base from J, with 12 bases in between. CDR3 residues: CASNPRGGTDTQYF. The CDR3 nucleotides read TGTGCCAGCAACCCCCGTGGAGGCACAGATACGCAGTATTTT.

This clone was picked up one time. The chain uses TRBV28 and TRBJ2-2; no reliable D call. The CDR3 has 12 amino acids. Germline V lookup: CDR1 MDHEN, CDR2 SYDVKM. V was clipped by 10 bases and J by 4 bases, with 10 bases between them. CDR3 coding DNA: TGTGCCACCGTTGAACTCACCGGGGAGCTGTTTTTT. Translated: CATVELTGELFF.

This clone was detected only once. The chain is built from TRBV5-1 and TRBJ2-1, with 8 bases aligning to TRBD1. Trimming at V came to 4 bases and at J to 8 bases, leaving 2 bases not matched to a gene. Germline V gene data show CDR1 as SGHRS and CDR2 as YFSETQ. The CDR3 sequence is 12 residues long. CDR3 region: CASSLQGDEQFF. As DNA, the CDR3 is TGCGCCAGCAGCCTACAGGGGGATGAGCAGTTCTTC. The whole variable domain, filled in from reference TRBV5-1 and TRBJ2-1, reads KAGVTQTPRYLIKTRGQQVTLSCSPISGHRSVSWYQQTPGQGLQFLFEYFSETQRNKGNFPGRFSGRQFSNSRSEMNVSTLELGDSALYLCASSLQGDEQFFGPGTRLTVL.

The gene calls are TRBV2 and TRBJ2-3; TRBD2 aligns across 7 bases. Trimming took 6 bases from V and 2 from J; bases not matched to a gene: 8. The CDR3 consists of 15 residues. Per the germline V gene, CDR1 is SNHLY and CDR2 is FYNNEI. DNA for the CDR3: TGTGCCAGCAGGGAGACTAGCCTGTACACAGATACGCAGTATTTT. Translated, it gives CASRETSLYTDTQYF.

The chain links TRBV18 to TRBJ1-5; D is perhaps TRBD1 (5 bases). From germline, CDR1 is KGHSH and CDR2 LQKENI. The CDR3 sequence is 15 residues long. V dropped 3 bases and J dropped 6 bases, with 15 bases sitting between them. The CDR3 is CASSPTTRGGQPQHF. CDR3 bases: TGTGCCAGCTCACCCACGACGAGGGGCGGTCAGCCCCAGCATTTT.

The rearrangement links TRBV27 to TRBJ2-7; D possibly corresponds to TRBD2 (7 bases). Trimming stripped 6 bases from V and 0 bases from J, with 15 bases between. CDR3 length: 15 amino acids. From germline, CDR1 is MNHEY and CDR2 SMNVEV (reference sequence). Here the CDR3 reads CASSQGGGISYEQYF. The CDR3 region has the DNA TGTGCCAGCAGCCAGGGAGGGGGTATCTCCTACGAGCAGTACTTC.

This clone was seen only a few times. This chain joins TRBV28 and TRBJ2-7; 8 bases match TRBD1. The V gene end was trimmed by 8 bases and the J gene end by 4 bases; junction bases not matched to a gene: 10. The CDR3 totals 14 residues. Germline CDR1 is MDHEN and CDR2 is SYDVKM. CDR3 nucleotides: TGTGCCAGCTTCCCGGGACAGGCTTCTTACGAGCAGTACTTC. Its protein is CASFPGQASYEQYF.

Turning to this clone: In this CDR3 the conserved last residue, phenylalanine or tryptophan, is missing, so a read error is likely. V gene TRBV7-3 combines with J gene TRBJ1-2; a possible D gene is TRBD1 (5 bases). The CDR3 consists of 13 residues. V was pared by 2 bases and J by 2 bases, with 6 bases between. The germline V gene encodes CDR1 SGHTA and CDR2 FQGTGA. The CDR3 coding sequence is TGTGCCAGCAGCTTAGGGGGAAACTATGGCTACACCCTC. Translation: CASSLGGNYGYTL.

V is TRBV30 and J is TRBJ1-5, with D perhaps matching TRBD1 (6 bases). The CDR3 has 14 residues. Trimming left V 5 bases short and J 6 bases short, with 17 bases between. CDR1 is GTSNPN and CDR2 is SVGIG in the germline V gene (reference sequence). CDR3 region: CAWSILGAGQPQHF. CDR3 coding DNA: TGTGCCTGGTCGATTCTGGGGGCCGGTCAGCCCCAGCATTTT.

CDR3 sequence: CAWTHNEKLFF. The CDR3 DNA reads TGTGCCTGGACCCACAATGAAAAACTGTTTTTT. The V and J genes are TRBV30 and TRBJ1-4; D remains unclear. There are 11 residues in the CDR3. V was trimmed by 4 bases and J by 5 bases, leaving 5 bases between them. Per germline, CDR1 GTSNPN and CDR2 SVGIG (reference sequence).

Here the CDR3 reads CASSVSGLPYEQYF. The CDR3 DNA reads as TGCGCCAGCAGCGTTAGCGGATTACCCTACGAGCAGTACTTC. The chain carries TRBV5-1 and TRBJ2-7; tentative D call: TRBD2 (6 bases). This CDR3 spans 14 amino acids. From germline, CDR1 is SGHRS and CDR2 YFSETQ. V was shortened by 4 bases and J by 2 bases, with 13 bases between the two germline ends.

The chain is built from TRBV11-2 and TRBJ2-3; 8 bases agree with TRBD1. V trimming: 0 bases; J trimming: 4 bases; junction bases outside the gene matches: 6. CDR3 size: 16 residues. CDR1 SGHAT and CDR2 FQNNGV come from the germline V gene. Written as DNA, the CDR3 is TGTGCCAGCAGCTTAGACGAGACAGGGGTCCCAGATACGCAGTATTTT. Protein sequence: CASSLDETGVPDTQYF.

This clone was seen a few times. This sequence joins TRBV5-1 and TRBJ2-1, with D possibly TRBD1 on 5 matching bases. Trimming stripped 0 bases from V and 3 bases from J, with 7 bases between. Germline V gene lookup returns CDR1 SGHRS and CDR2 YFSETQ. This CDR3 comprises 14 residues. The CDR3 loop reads CASSLERGYNEQFF. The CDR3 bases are TGCGCCAGCAGCTTGGAAAGGGGCTACAATGAGCAGTTCTTC. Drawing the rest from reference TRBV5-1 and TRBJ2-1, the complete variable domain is KAGVTQTPRYLIKTRGQQVTLSCSPISGHRSVSWYQQTPGQGLQFLFEYFSETQRNKGNFPGRFSGRQFSNSRSEMNVSTLELGDSALYLCASSLERGYNEQFFGPGTRLTVL.

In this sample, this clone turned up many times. The CDR3 coding sequence is TGTGCCAGCAGCAGTTTACTTTCCCAGTATACGCAGTATTTT. Translation gives CASSSLLSQYTQYF. The V call is TRBV2, the J call TRBJ2-3; D is unresolved. This CDR3 is built from 14 residues. Trimming shortened V by 6 bases and J by 7 bases, and 17 bases separated the two germline ends. Germline CDR1 SNHLY, CDR2 FYNNEI.

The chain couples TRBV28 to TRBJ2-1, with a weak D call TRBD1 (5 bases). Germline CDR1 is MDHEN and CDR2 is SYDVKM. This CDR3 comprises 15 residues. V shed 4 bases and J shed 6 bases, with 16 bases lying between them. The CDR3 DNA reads TGTGCCAGCAGTTCATCCGCCAGGGTAAGCAATGAGCAGTTCTTC. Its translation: CASSSSARVSNEQFF.